The 17 T cell receptor beta chains listed next were all sequenced from one sample in a study of blood T cells in healthy people across ages. PCR was performed a second time for about 7 to 11 cycles using a sample-barcoded 5' primer and a J-beta primer mix. TCRdb fed the 5' RACE reads into MiXCR, producing one record per CDR3 protein. The table includes about 900,000 distinct CDR3 sequences, around 49% detected once. What was sequenced was blood. These receptors were collected from a young man in good health.

This clonotype has only a few counts. The rearrangement uses TRBV24-1 and TRBJ1-5; no clear D gene. Trimming removed 8 bases from V and 0 bases from J, with 7 bases in between. Germline values: CDR1 KGHDR, CDR2 SFDVKD. The CDR3 loop spans 13 amino acids. The CDR3 nucleotides are TGTGCCACCACCCGAGGTAGCAATCAGCCCCAGCATTTT. It is translated as CATTRGSNQPQHF.

The rearrangement uses TRBV7-2 and TRBJ2-1; D gene ambiguous. Trimming cost V 3 bases and J 1 base, with 13 bases left between them. The CDR3 runs to 16 residues. Germline V gene data show CDR1 as SGHTA and CDR2 as FQGNSA. The CDR3 loop reads CASSFGSELSYNEQFF. As DNA, the CDR3 is TGTGCCAGCAGCTTTGGTTCAGAACTATCCTACAATGAGCAGTTCTTC.

This chain links TRBV20-1 with TRBJ2-4, with 11 nucleotides matching TRBD2. Germline assignment: CDR1 DFQATT and CDR2 SNEGSKA (reference sequence). The ends lost 5 bases at V and 5 bases at J; junction bases unmatched: 8. The CDR3 loop spans 15 amino acids. DNA for the CDR3: TGCAGTGCTCACGGACTAGCGGGCTCCCAAAACATTCAGTACTTC. Protein product: CSAHGLAGSQNIQYF.

The chain has TRBV5-1 and TRBJ2-7, with 9 positions matching TRBD1. After removal of 4 bases from V and 9 bases from J, the junction contained 14 bases not matched to a gene. CDR1 is SGHRS and CDR2 is YFSETQ in the germline V gene. CDR3 size: 15 residues. CDR3 amino acids: CASSAAGTGYGGQYF. The CDR3 bases are TGCGCCAGCAGCGCTGCCGGGACAGGGTATGGCGGGCAGTACTTC.

The J gene is TRBJ2-7, the V gene TRBV20-1; TRBD2 is a possible D gene (5 bases). CDR1 and CDR2 from the germline V gene are DFQATT and SNEGSKA (reference sequence). CDR3 length: 13 residues. V lost 1 base and J lost 6, with 13 bases in between. CDR3 sequence (DNA): TGCAGTGCTAGAGCCGAACTAGGGAGCGAGCAGTACTTC. It encodes CSARAELGSEQYF.

This clonotype has a count of ten or more. This chain links TRBV27 with TRBJ2-1, with D tentatively TRBD2 (6 bases). Germline values: CDR1 MNHEY, CDR2 SMNVEV (reference sequence). Trimming pared 8 bases from V and 3 bases from J, leaving 20 bases between. The length of the CDR3 is 16 residues. The CDR3 spells CASSRGGGLVYNEQFF. DNA of the CDR3: TGTGCCAGCTCCCGCGGCGGAGGGCTGGTCTACAATGAGCAGTTCTTC.

For the CDR3, the DNA is TGTGCCAGCAGCCCCCGGAACAGGGCGGAGTCACCCCTCCACTTT. This translates into CASSPRNRAESPLHF. This sequence joins TRBV3-1 and TRBJ1-6; perhaps TRBD1 as D (6 bases). The CDR3 is 15 amino acids. Germline CDR1 reads LGHDT; CDR2 reads YNNKEL (reference sequence). V was trimmed by 4 bases and J by 10 bases, leaving 17 bases between them.

The rearrangement uses TRBV6-1 and TRBJ2-7, with TRBD2 matching 11 bases. From germline, CDR1 is MNHNS and CDR2 SASEGT. The CDR3 length is 16 residues. The V and J ends lost 2 bases and 3 bases, in that order; junction bases with no gene match: 6. The CDR3 nucleotides read TGTGCCAGCAGTGAACAGTCTAGCGGGGGGTACTACGAGCAGTACTTC. Protein: CASSEQSSGGYYEQYF.

The gene calls are TRBV3-1 and TRBJ2-1; D call uncertain. Germline values: CDR1 LGHDT, CDR2 YNNKEL (reference sequence). The length of the CDR3 is 12 residues. The germline V and J ends were trimmed by 2 bases and 5 bases, with 4 bases remaining between them. CDR3 amino acids: CASSQWNNEQFF. In nucleotides, the CDR3 is TGTGCCAGCAGCCAATGGAACAATGAGCAGTTCTTC.

V and J are TRBV12-3 or TRBV12-4 and TRBJ2-7; maybe TRBD2 (7 bases). Deletions cut 5 bases from V and 0 bases from J, with 14 bases between. The CDR3 runs to 15 residues. CDR3 sequence (DNA): TGTGCCAGCAGTCCCGCGGGGGCCCACTCCTACGAGCAGTACTTC. Residues: CASSPAGAHSYEQYF.

As for this clonotype: The junction departs from the called germline gene at one end, perhaps through a read error. As DNA, the CDR3 is TGCACCAGCAGCTTGGCCCCGGGATCAGATACGCAGTATTTT. As protein: CTSSLAPGSDTQYF. The rearrangement joins TRBV5-1 to TRBJ2-3; weak D call: TRBD2 (5 bases). This CDR3 has 14 residues. CDR1 SGHRS and CDR2 YFSETQ come from the germline V gene. Filled out from reference TRBV5-1 and TRBJ2-3, the complete variable domain reads KAGVTQTPRYLIKTRGQQVTLSCSPISGHRSVSWYQQTPGQGLQFLFEYFSETQRNKGNFPGRFSGRQFSNSRSEMNVSTLELGDSALYLCTSSLAPGSDTQYFGPGTRLTVL.

This clonotype was counted a few times. The rearrangement links TRBV11-2 to TRBJ2-3; D not certain. The CDR3 sequence is 14 residues long. Deletions cut 5 bases from V and 6 bases from J, with 15 bases between. From germline, CDR1 is SGHAT and CDR2 FQNNGV. The CDR3 DNA reads as TGTGCCAGCAGCCCTTATAACCTTGTGGATACGCAGTATTTT. Translation: CASSPYNLVDTQYF.

In this sample, this clonotype turned up a few times. The rearrangement joins TRBV4-2 to TRBJ2-2; possible D gene TRBD2, 6 bases. The CDR3 spans 14 residues. Germline V gene sequence: CDR1 LGHNA, CDR2 YNFKEQ. The V gene lost 2 bases and the J gene lost 5 bases, with 9 bases spanning the gap. The CDR3 DNA reads TGTGCCAGCAGCCAACCTGCGGGGACCGGGGAGCTGTTTTTT. It encodes CASSQPAGTGELFF.

The chain uses TRBV28 and TRBJ1-6; a possible D gene is TRBD1 (6 bases). This CDR3 is 16 amino acids long. Germline CDR1 and CDR2: MDHEN and SYDVKM. V was clipped by 3 bases and J by 1 base, with 10 bases between them. The CDR3 DNA reads as TGTGCCAGCAGTTTTTCGGGGGCGTCCTATAATTCACCCCTCCACTTT. This encodes CASSFSGASYNSPLHF.

The CDR3 here is CASSPRGTGTIYGYTF. CDR3 bases: TGTGCCAGCAGTCCCAGGGGGACAGGGACCATCTATGGCTACACCTTC. The chain uses TRBV28 and TRBJ1-2, with TRBD1 matching 9 bases. Germline V gives CDR1 MDHEN, CDR2 SYDVKM. With V trimmed by 5 bases and J by 4 bases, 11 bases remained unmatched. CDR3 length equals 16 residues.

The chain has TRBV2 and TRBJ2-2; D may be TRBD2 (5 bases). V lost 2 bases and J 8 bases, leaving 9 bases between the germline ends. The germline V gene encodes CDR1 SNHLY and CDR2 FYNNEI. This CDR3 contains 13 residues. The CDR3 sequence: CASSETGIGELFF. The CDR3 bases are TGTGCCAGCAGTGAAACGGGGATAGGGGAGCTGTTTTTT.

The CDR3 protein is CASSQGTSGGDDADTQYF. Written as DNA, the CDR3 is TGCGCCAGCAGCCAGGGGACTAGCGGGGGCGATGATGCAGATACGCAGTATTTT. The chain links TRBV4-3 to TRBJ2-3, with 14 bases matching TRBD2. This CDR3 is 18 amino acids long. Germline CDR1 LGHNA, CDR2 YSLEER. The V and J ends lost 3 bases and 4 bases, in that order; junction bases with no gene match: 9.